The T cell receptor beta chain described here comes from a study of blood T cell repertoires in COVID-19. In the original workflow: Amplification from reference gene primers served as the basis for estimated nucleated cell counts. Assay used: immunoSEQ multiplex PCR; TCRdb lists only in-frame clones, some missing. V and J calls and clone size follow that table, whereas D and trimming were derived from the DNA. The data contain fewer than 250,000 clones, approximately 81% of them singletons. The V and J ends lost 4 bases and 6 bases, in that order; junction bases with no gene match: 6. The CDR3 covers 14 residues. Germline-derived CDR1 and CDR2 are SGHRS and YFSETQ.

The TCR originated in a human donor in a cohort sampled during active COVID-19. The gene calls are TRBV5-1 and TRBJ2-1, with TRBD1 identical over 8 bases. Sequenced input: peripheral blood. CDR3 loop: CASSAGQVRNEQFF. CDR3 DNA: TGCGCCAGCAGCGCGGGACAGGTTCGCAATGAGCAGTTCTTC.